Listed below are T cell receptor beta chains from one sample, sequenced in a study of T cell repertoires and leukemia-associated antigens. A single record per CDR3 protein comes from TCRdb applying MiXCR to the 5' RACE reads. Of roughly 10,000 distinct CDR3 sequences listed, 43% are singletons. No antigen has been identified for these receptors. Sequencing input: CD3+ T cells sorted from blood and cultured. The source of these receptors is a female donor in good health. CDR3s include the opening cysteine and the closing phenylalanine or tryptophan. The order of the fields is clone size, V gene, J gene, D gene, CDR3 protein, CDR3 DNA. A D gene is named only where the DNA matches it firmly. The listing skips clone size in some rows; elsewhere it reads once, few, many or a size class.

many	TRBV4-1	TRBJ2-5	-	CASSQVKLQQETQYF	TGCGCCAGCAGCCAAGTCAAGCTACAACAAGAGACCCAGTACTTC
-	TRBV6-5	TRBJ2-1	-	CASSSTDMRMAFF	TGCGCCAGCAGCTCAACCGACATGAGGATGGCGTTCTTC
-	TRBV20-1	TRBJ2-4	TRBD2	CSRPGLAGARRAKNIQYF	TGCAGTCGCCCGGGACTAGCGGGAGCTCGTAGGGCCAAAAACATTCAGTACTTC
few	TRBV10-2	TRBJ1-2	-	CASSVKGPNYGYTF	TGCGCCAGCAGTGTTAAAGGGCCTAACTATGGCTACACCTTC
many	TRBV18	TRBJ2-2	-	CASSPLRANTGELFF	TGTGCCAGCTCACCCCTCAGGGCGAACACCGGGGAGCTGTTTTTT
-	TRBV3-1	TRBJ2-1	TRBD2	CASSQGLAGPEALLNEQFF	TGTGCCAGCAGCCAGGGACTAGCGGGACCCGAGGCCCTTCTCAATGAGCAGTTCTTC
many	TRBV11-2	TRBJ2-1	TRBD2	CASGLAGGLYEQFF	TGTGCCAGCGGACTAGCGGGAGGATTGTATGAGCAGTTCTTC
-	TRBV5-1	TRBJ1-1	-	CASSSGTLTEAFF	TGCGCCAGCAGCTCAGGGACCTTAACTGAAGCTTTCTTT
-	TRBV7-3	TRBJ2-7	TRBD1	CASSLTGGLYEQYF	TGTGCCAGCAGCTTGACAGGGGGCCTCTACGAGCAGTACTTC
medium-sized	TRBV12-3/TRBV12-4	TRBJ2-1	-	CASKTGRIYNNEQFF	TGTGCCAGCAAAACAGGGAGAATTTATAACAATGAGCAGTTCTTC